The TCR beta chain under discussion was sequenced for a study of cytomegalovirus exposure and HLA in healthy donors. Study-wide findings and caveats: Solely CMV serostatus was available to characterize immune exposure. Association of a missense DCLRE1C variant with TCR beta V- and J-gene trimming was reported in a later analysis. An ancestry cluster, one associated with Asian ancestry, reportedly showed fewer N-insertions than the approximately 660-donor mean in a later analysis. Associated with HLA alleles at 0.05 false discovery rate in a later analysis were 16,951 TCR beta sequences.

Remarks on this clone: Its cognate antigen is unknown.

V lost 0 bases to trimming and J lost 4 bases, with 12 bases between them. The germline CDR1 and CDR2 sequences are KGHSH and LQKENI. This CDR3 is built from 15 residues. PCR employed 60 Vbeta and 13 Jbeta primers. This table comes from immunoSEQ multiplex PCR, and its TCRdb copy is limited to in-frame clones, with some not included. Recorded for this sample: 150,000 or so clones. The J gene is TRBJ1-1, the V gene TRBV18; unclear D gene. The TCR comes from a woman aged 18-29 years in good health and CMV-seronegative. The sample consisted of PBMCs. CDR3 nucleotide sequence: TGTGCCAGCTCACCACCGGGAGGGCCCGGCACTGAAGCTTTCTTT. This codes for CASSPPGGPGTEAFF. The full variable domain, in which reference TRBV18 and TRBJ1-1 provide the parts outside the CDR3, is NAGVMQNPRHLVRRRGQEARLRCSPMKGHSHVYWYRQLPEEGLKFMVYLQKENIIDESGMPKERFSAEFPKEGPSILRIQQVVRGDSAAYFCASSPPGGPGTEAFFGQGTRLTVV.